A selection of T cell receptor beta chains follows, all from one sample in a study of T cell responses to AZD1222 COVID-19 vaccine. Generated by immunoSEQ multiplex PCR, the TCRdb table keeps only in-frame clones and is missing some. The sample lists 150,000 to 200,000 clones, under 95% occurring once. Sequencing was performed on peripheral blood, taken 28 days after the second AZD1222 dose. The receptors shown here come from an adult who received the AZD1222 COVID-19 vaccine. CDR3s include the opening cysteine and the closing phenylalanine or tryptophan. A D gene is named only where the DNA matches it firmly. Clone size, where shown, is once, few, many, or a class for clones that have expanded.

CDR3 protein: CASSRTPGKNTEAFF
CDR3 DNA: TGTGCCAGCAGCCGAACACCAGGGAAGAACACTGAAGCTTTCTTT
V gene: TRBV7-6
clone size: -
CDR3 length: 15
J gene: TRBJ1-1
D gene: -

CDR3 protein: CASSRRTGRVNTEAFF
CDR3 DNA: TGTGCCAGCAGCCGCCGAACAGGGAGAGTGAACACTGAAGCTTTCTTT
V gene: TRBV27
clone size: once
CDR3 length: 16
J gene: TRBJ1-1
D gene: -

CDR3 protein: CASSSKPWQPQHF
CDR3 DNA: TGTGCCAGCAGTTCTAAACCGTGGCAGCCCCAGCATTTT
V gene: TRBV28
clone size: -
CDR3 length: 13
J gene: TRBJ1-5
D gene: -

CDR3 protein: CASSLGRGQETQYF
CDR3 DNA: TGCGCCAGCAGCTTGGGTAGGGGGCAAGAGACCCAGTACTTC
V gene: TRBV5-1
clone size: -
CDR3 length: 14
J gene: TRBJ2-5
D gene: -

CDR3 protein: CASSVEGGGTEDGYTF
CDR3 DNA: TGTGCCAGCAGCGTAGAGGGCGGGGGGACGGAAGATGGCTACACCTTC
V gene: TRBV9
clone size: -
CDR3 length: 16
J gene: TRBJ1-2
D gene: -

CDR3 protein: CASSLGLYTDTQYF
CDR3 DNA: TGCGCCAGCAGCTTGGGACTTTACACAGATACGCAGTATTTT
V gene: TRBV5-1
clone size: -
CDR3 length: 14
J gene: TRBJ2-3
D gene: -

CDR3 protein: CASSPVANEKLFF
CDR3 DNA: TGTGCCAGCAGCCCCGTAGCTAATGAAAAACTGTTTTTT
V gene: TRBV5-5
clone size: -
CDR3 length: 13
J gene: TRBJ1-4
D gene: -

CDR3 protein: CASSEAGGLSNEKLFF
CDR3 DNA: TGTGCCAGCTCCGAGGCAGGGGGCTTGTCTAATGAAAAACTGTTTTTT
V gene: TRBV28
clone size: -
CDR3 length: 16
J gene: TRBJ1-4
D gene: TRBD1

CDR3 protein: CASSQGRLGAEAFF
CDR3 DNA: TGCGCCAGCAGCCAGGGACGCCTCGGGGCTGAAGCTTTCTTT
V gene: TRBV5-1
clone size: -
CDR3 length: 14
J gene: TRBJ1-1
D gene: -

CDR3 protein: CASSVGSVPYNEQFF
CDR3 DNA: TGTGCCAGCAGCGTAGGTAGTGTCCCCTACAATGAGCAGTTCTTC
V gene: TRBV9
clone size: -
CDR3 length: 15
J gene: TRBJ2-1
D gene: -

CDR3 protein: CASSAYGLAGRSSSYEQYF
CDR3 DNA: TGTGCCAGCAGCGCATACGGACTAGCGGGGCGATCTAGCTCCTACGAGCAGTACTTC
V gene: TRBV5-4
clone size: -
CDR3 length: 19
J gene: TRBJ2-7
D gene: TRBD2

CDR3 protein: CATSYAGFPNTGELFF
CDR3 DNA: TGTGCCACCAGTTACGCGGGTTTCCCTAACACCGGGGAGCTGTTTTTT
V gene: TRBV24-1
clone size: -
CDR3 length: 16
J gene: TRBJ2-2
D gene: -

CDR3 protein: CASSSGGTLRTDTQYF
CDR3 DNA: TGTGCCAGCAGCAGTGGGGGGACCCTCCGCACAGATACGCAGTATTTT
V gene: TRBV28
clone size: -
CDR3 length: 16
J gene: TRBJ2-3
D gene: -

CDR3 protein: CASSLGYETQYF
CDR3 DNA: TGTGCCAGCAGCTTGGGGTACGAGACCCAGTACTTC
V gene: TRBV7-2
clone size: -
CDR3 length: 12
J gene: TRBJ2-5
D gene: -

CDR3 protein: CASSSGSIIAGEYNEQFF
CDR3 DNA: TGTGCCAGCAGCTCGGGCAGCATCATAGCGGGGGAATACAATGAGCAGTTCTTC
V gene: TRBV27
clone size: -
CDR3 length: 18
J gene: TRBJ2-1
D gene: TRBD2

CDR3 protein: CASSVEVSSYEQYF
CDR3 DNA: TGTGCCAGCAGCGTAGAGGTGAGCTCCTACGAGCAGTACTTC
V gene: TRBV9
clone size: -
CDR3 length: 14
J gene: TRBJ2-7
D gene: -

CDR3 protein: CATSRDLYTEAFF
CDR3 DNA: TGTGCCACCAGCAGAGATCTGTATACTGAAGCTTTCTTT
V gene: TRBV15
clone size: -
CDR3 length: 13
J gene: TRBJ1-1
D gene: -

CDR3 protein: CSVERGSAPYF
CDR3 DNA: TGCAGCGTTGAAAGGGGCAGCGCACCGTATTTT
V gene: TRBV29-1
clone size: -
CDR3 length: 11
J gene: TRBJ2-3
D gene: -

CDR3 protein: CATSRSPLGDQPQHF
CDR3 DNA: TGTGCCACCAGCAGATCCCCCTTAGGGGATCAGCCCCAGCATTTT
V gene: TRBV15
clone size: -
CDR3 length: 15
J gene: TRBJ1-5
D gene: -

CDR3 protein: CASSLTSSGGYSYEQYF
CDR3 DNA: TGTGCCAGCAGCTTAACAAGTTCCGGCGGGTATTCCTACGAGCAGTACTTC
V gene: TRBV11-2
clone size: -
CDR3 length: 17
J gene: TRBJ2-7
D gene: -

CDR3 protein: CASSPWLREAYNEQFF
CDR3 DNA: TGTGCCAGCAGCCCCTGGTTGCGGGAGGCCTACAATGAGCAGTTCTTC
V gene: TRBV14
clone size: -
CDR3 length: 16
J gene: TRBJ2-1
D gene: TRBD2

CDR3 protein: CASSSGGGYGEKLFF
CDR3 DNA: TGTGCCAGCAGTTCCGGAGGGGGTTATGGAGAAAAACTGTTTTTT
V gene: TRBV27
clone size: few
CDR3 length: 15
J gene: TRBJ1-4
D gene: -

CDR3 protein: CASSQEGGSIAIYF
CDR3 DNA: TGCGCCAGCAGCCAAGAAGGCGGAAGCATCGCCATATATTTT
V gene: TRBV4-3
clone size: -
CDR3 length: 14
J gene: TRBJ1-3
D gene: -

CDR3 protein: CASSSEGGYTF
CDR3 DNA: TGTGCCAGCAGCTCGGAGGGTGGCTACACCTTC
V gene: TRBV7-6
clone size: few
CDR3 length: 11
J gene: TRBJ1-2
D gene: -

CDR3 protein: CASNPDRYTEAFF
CDR3 DNA: TGTGCCAGCAATCCCGACAGGTACACTGAAGCTTTCTTT
V gene: TRBV6-5
clone size: -
CDR3 length: 13
J gene: TRBJ1-1
D gene: -

CDR3 protein: CASSLGQGTVSEAFF
CDR3 DNA: TGTGCCAGCAGCTTGGGACAGGGAACCGTTTCTGAAGCTTTCTTT
V gene: TRBV11-2
clone size: -
CDR3 length: 15
J gene: TRBJ1-1
D gene: TRBD1

CDR3 protein: CASSTRDANYGYTF
CDR3 DNA: TGTGCCAGCAGTACCCGAGATGCTAACTATGGCTACACCTTC
V gene: TRBV2
clone size: -
CDR3 length: 14
J gene: TRBJ1-2
D gene: -

CDR3 protein: CASSLFVGNADEQYF
CDR3 DNA: TGCGCCAGCAGCTTGTTTGTGGGGAATGCAGACGAGCAGTACTTC
V gene: TRBV5-1
clone size: -
CDR3 length: 15
J gene: TRBJ2-7
D gene: -

CDR3 protein: CASSMIRGMGMNTEAFF
CDR3 DNA: TGTGCCAGCAGCATGATAAGGGGGATGGGGATGAACACTGAAGCTTTCTTT
V gene: TRBV7-9
clone size: once
CDR3 length: 17
J gene: TRBJ1-1
D gene: -

CDR3 protein: CASSDSEGVNYGYTF
CDR3 DNA: TGTGCCAGCAGTGACTCGGAGGGGGTAAACTATGGCTACACCTTC
V gene: TRBV6-4
clone size: -
CDR3 length: 15
J gene: TRBJ1-2
D gene: -

CDR3 protein: CASSTGQKLFF
CDR3 DNA: TGTGCCAGCAGTACCGGGCAAAAACTGTTTTTT
V gene: TRBV28
clone size: -
CDR3 length: 11
J gene: TRBJ1-4
D gene: -

CDR3 protein: CASSPIRTGELFF
CDR3 DNA: TGTGCCAGCTCACCAATAAGGACCGGGGAGCTGTTTTTT
V gene: TRBV18
clone size: -
CDR3 length: 13
J gene: TRBJ2-2
D gene: -

CDR3 protein: CASSYGVAEAFF
CDR3 DNA: TGTGCCAGCAGCTACGGGGTCGCTGAAGCTTTCTTT
V gene: TRBV7-9
clone size: -
CDR3 length: 12
J gene: TRBJ1-1
D gene: -

CDR3 protein: CASSVEQGSGYTF
CDR3 DNA: TGTGCCAGCAGCGTCGAACAGGGGAGCGGCTACACCTTC
V gene: TRBV9
clone size: -
CDR3 length: 13
J gene: TRBJ1-2
D gene: TRBD1

CDR3 protein: CASSEVMGDTDTQYF
CDR3 DNA: TGTGCCAGCAGTGAAGTAATGGGGGACACAGATACGCAGTATTTT
V gene: TRBV2
clone size: -
CDR3 length: 15
J gene: TRBJ2-3
D gene: -

CDR3 protein: CASSQTSGPYNEQFF
CDR3 DNA: TGCGCCAGCAGTCAGACTAGCGGCCCCTACAATGAGCAGTTCTTC
V gene: TRBV5-1
clone size: once
CDR3 length: 15
J gene: TRBJ2-1
D gene: TRBD2

CDR3 protein: CASSLTSGRAYEETQYF
CDR3 DNA: TGTGCCAGCAGCCTGACTAGCGGGAGGGCCTATGAGGAGACCCAGTACTTC
V gene: TRBV5-8
clone size: -
CDR3 length: 17
J gene: TRBJ2-5
D gene: TRBD2

CDR3 protein: CASSYLLARAETQYF
CDR3 DNA: TGTGCCAGCAGCTACCTACTAGCTCGGGCGGAGACCCAGTACTTC
V gene: TRBV5-5
clone size: -
CDR3 length: 15
J gene: TRBJ2-5
D gene: -

CDR3 protein: CASMTFGLSEAFF
CDR3 DNA: TGTGCCAGCATGACCTTCGGGCTCTCTGAAGCTTTCTTT
V gene: TRBV11-1
clone size: once
CDR3 length: 13
J gene: TRBJ1-1
D gene: -

CDR3 protein: CASSLQFYGYTF
CDR3 DNA: TGTGCCAGCAGTCTTCAGTTTTATGGCTACACCTTC
V gene: TRBV28
clone size: -
CDR3 length: 12
J gene: TRBJ1-2
D gene: -

CDR3 protein: CASSFSLAANYGYTF
CDR3 DNA: TGTGCCAGCAGTTTTAGTCTTGCGGCTAACTATGGCTACACCTTC
V gene: TRBV27
clone size: -
CDR3 length: 15
J gene: TRBJ1-2
D gene: -

CDR3 protein: CASSLDWGWEAFF
CDR3 DNA: TGTGCCAGCAGCTTGGATTGGGGCTGGGAAGCTTTCTTT
V gene: TRBV5-4
clone size: -
CDR3 length: 13
J gene: TRBJ1-1
D gene: -

CDR3 protein: CASSGTGNSNSGANVLTF
CDR3 DNA: TGTGCCAGCAGCGGGACGGGAAATTCCAACTCTGGGGCCAACGTCCTGACTTTC
V gene: TRBV9
clone size: -
CDR3 length: 18
J gene: TRBJ2-6
D gene: -

CDR3 protein: CARSLLRGHNSSPLHF
CDR3 DNA: TGTGCCAGAAGCTTGCTTAGAGGGCATAACAGTTCACCCCTCCACTTT
V gene: TRBV5-3
clone size: -
CDR3 length: 16
J gene: TRBJ1-6
D gene: -

CDR3 protein: CASSLDRAVGKTEAFF
CDR3 DNA: TGTGCCAGCAGCTTAGATCGGGCGGTAGGGAAGACTGAAGCTTTCTTT
V gene: TRBV11-3
clone size: -
CDR3 length: 16
J gene: TRBJ1-1
D gene: -

CDR3 protein: CASSPARTGVNQPQHF
CDR3 DNA: TGTGCCAGCTCACCAGCCCGGACAGGGGTCAATCAGCCCCAGCATTTT
V gene: TRBV18
clone size: -
CDR3 length: 16
J gene: TRBJ1-5
D gene: TRBD1

CDR3 protein: CASSLSATYSYNEQFF
CDR3 DNA: TGTGCCAGCAGTTTATCGGCGACTTACTCCTACAATGAGCAGTTCTTC
V gene: TRBV27
clone size: -
CDR3 length: 16
J gene: TRBJ2-1
D gene: -

CDR3 protein: CASSLTGTLNTEAFF
CDR3 DNA: TGTGCCAGCAGCTTGACAGGGACTCTGAACACTGAAGCTTTCTTT
V gene: TRBV11-2
clone size: -
CDR3 length: 15
J gene: TRBJ1-1
D gene: TRBD1